This entry concerns a single T cell receptor beta chain. The sample is drawn from a study of cytomegalovirus exposure and HLA in healthy donors. The CDR3 is 15 amino acids. Germline CDR1 reads PRHDT; CDR2 reads FYEKMQ (reference sequence). Germline trimming cut 5 bases from V and 5 bases from J; bases unmatched to any gene: 6. The PCR contained 60 Vbeta and 13 Jbeta primers. Original analysis: Approximately 11 million shared chains were among approximately 80 million unique TCR beta chains counted in a later analysis. The assay was immunoSEQ multiplex PCR, and TCRdb's table has in-frame clones only and misses some. Clone size and V and J calls were adopted from that table, with D and trimming inferred from the DNA. This sample's table has 60,000 to 75,000 clones.

Input material: PBMCs. The TCR sequence derives from a female donor in good health and CMV-seropositive. The V gene is TRBV13, the J gene TRBJ2-1, with TRBD2 matching over 10 bases. The CDR3 nucleotides read TGTGCCAGCAGCCGAAGGACTAGCGGAGACAATGAGCAGTTCTTC. Translated, it gives CASSRRTSGDNEQFF.